This T cell receptor beta chain derives from a study of shared clonotypes between healthy human individuals. Sorted-subset replicate PCRs used about 180 ng DNA, around 31,000 T cell genomes. Produced via immunoSEQ multiplex PCR; TCRdb's table is partial and in-frame only. The top ten hold more than 0.35% of the sample, which has roughly 2.2 million clones, about nine tenths seen once. The CDR3 has 13 amino acids. The V gene lost 6 bases and the J gene lost 1 base, with 9 bases spanning the gap. In germline, CDR1 is SGHRS, CDR2 YFSETQ. J is TRBJ2-3 and V is TRBV5-1; D unresolved. The sequencing input was naive CD4+ T cells from PBMCs. This sample's subset: CD45RA+ positively selected. The clonotype was recovered from a man aged 18 to 29 in good health. Some clones in this sample may be carry-over from other donors' samples. DNA of the CDR3: TGCGCCAGCACCTTCATAGGCACAGATACGCAGTATTTT. Protein: CASTFIGTDTQYF.